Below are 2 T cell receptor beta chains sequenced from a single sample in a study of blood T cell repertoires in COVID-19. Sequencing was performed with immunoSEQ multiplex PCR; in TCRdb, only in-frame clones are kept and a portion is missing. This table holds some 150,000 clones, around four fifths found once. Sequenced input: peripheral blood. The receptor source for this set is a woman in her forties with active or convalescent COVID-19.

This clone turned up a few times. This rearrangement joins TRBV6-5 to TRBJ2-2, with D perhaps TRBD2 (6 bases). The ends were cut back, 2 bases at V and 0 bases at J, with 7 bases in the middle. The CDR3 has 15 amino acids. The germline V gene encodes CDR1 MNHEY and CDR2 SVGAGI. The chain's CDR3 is CASSYRRANTGELFF. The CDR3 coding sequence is TGTGCCAGCAGTTACCGGAGGGCGAACACCGGGGAGCTGTTTTTT.

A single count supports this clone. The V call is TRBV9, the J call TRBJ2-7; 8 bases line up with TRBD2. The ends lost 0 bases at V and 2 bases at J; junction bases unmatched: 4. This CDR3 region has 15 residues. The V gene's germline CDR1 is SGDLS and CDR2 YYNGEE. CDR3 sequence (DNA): TGTGCCAGCAGCGTAGATAACGGGGGGGCCTACGAGCAGTACTTC. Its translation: CASSVDNGGAYEQYF.